The present entry profiles one TCR beta chain with its context. This sample was taken from a study of blood T cell repertoires in COVID-19. About the study: COVID-19 samples from acute and convalescent phases originated in the United States, Italy and Spain. Sources were T cells, B-cell-depleted T cells, or PBMCs; the material itself was cDNA or gDNA.

In the original processing: For nucleated cells, counts were estimated from reference gene primer amplification. Assay used: immunoSEQ multiplex PCR; TCRdb lists only in-frame clones, some missing. That table supplies the V and J calls and clone size; D and trimming were determined from the DNA. The sample contains roughly 120,000 clones, approximately 89% of which appear only once. Germline V gives CDR1 LNHDA, CDR2 SQIVND (reference sequence). The V gene end was trimmed by 7 bases and the J gene end by 9 bases; junction bases not matched to a gene: 12. CDR3 length equals 15 residues. Those enrolled in Seattle joined during active infection and were followed longitudinally afterward.

The clonotype was recovered from a woman over 75 with COVID-19, enrolled during active disease. The chain joins TRBV19 to TRBJ2-1; the match to TRBD2 covers 10 bases. The sequencing sample was made of peripheral blood. The CDR3 coding sequence is TGTGCCAGTAACCTCAGACTAGCGGGCCCGGGTGAGCAGTTCTTC. Amino acids: CASNLRLAGPGEQFF.